What follows are 2 T cell receptor beta chains derived from one specimen sequenced in a study of Ad26.COV2.S vaccination and SARS-CoV-2 variants. Profiled with immunoSEQ multiplex PCR; TCRdb holds only in-frame clones, not every one. The sample holds approximately 340,000 clones, 80% to 90% seen once. Treatment given: roughly 20 received Ad26.COV2.S at low or high dose, single or two shots; 5 received placebo; per-sample allocation not given. Collection of the samples took place on day 63 after the first injection of vaccine or placebo. Sequenced material: peripheral blood, taken in a trial of Ad26.COV2.S vaccine versus placebo. The receptors were sampled from a person between 18 and 60 years old who received the Ad26.COV2.S COVID-19 vaccine or a placebo.

This rearrangement joins TRBV6-5 to TRBJ1-5, with a possible D match to TRBD1 (5 bases). Trimming cost V 6 bases and J 3 bases, with 12 bases left between them. The germline CDR1 and CDR2 sequences are MNHEY and SVGAGI. This CDR3 is 14 amino acids long. In DNA, the CDR3 is TGTGCCAGCAGACGGGACGGCACCAATCAGCCCCAGCATTTT. Protein: CASRRDGTNQPQHF.

The chain combines TRBV7-9 with TRBJ2-5, with a weak D call TRBD1 (5 bases). The length of the CDR3 is 15 residues. Trimming shortened V by 4 bases and J by 5 bases, and 17 bases separated the two germline ends. The germline CDR1 and CDR2 sequences are SEHNR and FQNEAQ (reference sequence). The chain's CDR3 is CASSSMGQAGETQYF. The CDR3 bases are TGTGCCAGCAGCTCAATGGGGCAGGCAGGGGAGACCCAGTACTTC.